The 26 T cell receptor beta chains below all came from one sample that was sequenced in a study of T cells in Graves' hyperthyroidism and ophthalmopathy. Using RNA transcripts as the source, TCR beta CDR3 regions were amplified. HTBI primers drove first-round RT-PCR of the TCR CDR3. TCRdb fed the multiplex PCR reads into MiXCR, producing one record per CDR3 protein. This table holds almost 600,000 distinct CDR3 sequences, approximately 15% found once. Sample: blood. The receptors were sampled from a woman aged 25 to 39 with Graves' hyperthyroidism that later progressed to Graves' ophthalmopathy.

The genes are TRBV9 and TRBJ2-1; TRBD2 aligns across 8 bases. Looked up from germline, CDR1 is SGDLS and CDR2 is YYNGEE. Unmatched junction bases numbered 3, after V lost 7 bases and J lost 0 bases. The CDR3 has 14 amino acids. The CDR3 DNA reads TGTGCCAGCGGGAGCGGGGGCTCCTACAATGAGCAGTTCTTC. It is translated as CASGSGGSYNEQFF.

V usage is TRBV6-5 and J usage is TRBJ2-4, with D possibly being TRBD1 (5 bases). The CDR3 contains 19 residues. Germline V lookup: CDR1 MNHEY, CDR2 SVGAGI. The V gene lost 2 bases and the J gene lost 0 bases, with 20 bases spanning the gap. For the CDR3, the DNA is TGTGCCAGCAGTTACAAGGGGCCTTCTGAAAACCTAGCCAAAAACATTCAGTACTTC. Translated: CASSYKGPSENLAKNIQYF.

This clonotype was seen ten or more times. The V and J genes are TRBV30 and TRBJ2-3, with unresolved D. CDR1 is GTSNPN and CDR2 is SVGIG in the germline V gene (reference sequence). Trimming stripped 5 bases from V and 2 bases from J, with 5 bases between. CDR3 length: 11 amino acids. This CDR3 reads CAWGSTDTQYF. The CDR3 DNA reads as TGTGCCTGGGGGTCCACAGATACGCAGTATTTT.

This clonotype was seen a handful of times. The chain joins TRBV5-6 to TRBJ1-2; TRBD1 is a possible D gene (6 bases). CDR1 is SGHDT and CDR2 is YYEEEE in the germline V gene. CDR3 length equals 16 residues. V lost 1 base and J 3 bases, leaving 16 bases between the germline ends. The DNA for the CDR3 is TGTGCCAGCAGCTTGAGAGGGGGTAGTAGGGACTATGGCTACACCTTC. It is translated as CASSLRGGSRDYGYTF.

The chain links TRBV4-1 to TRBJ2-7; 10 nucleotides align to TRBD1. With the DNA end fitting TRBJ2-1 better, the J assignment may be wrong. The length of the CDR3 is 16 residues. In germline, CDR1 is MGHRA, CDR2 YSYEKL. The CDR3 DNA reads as TGCGCCAGCAGCCAAGATATGGGACAGGGGTCCTACGAGCAGTTCTTC. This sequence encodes CASSQDMGQGSYEQFF.

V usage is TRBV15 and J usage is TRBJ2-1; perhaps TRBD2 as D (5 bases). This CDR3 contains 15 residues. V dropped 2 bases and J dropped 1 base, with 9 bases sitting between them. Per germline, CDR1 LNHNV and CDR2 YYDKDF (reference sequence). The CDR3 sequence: CATSRSRESYNEQFF. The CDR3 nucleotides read TGTGCCACCAGCAGATCGAGGGAGTCCTACAATGAGCAGTTCTTC.

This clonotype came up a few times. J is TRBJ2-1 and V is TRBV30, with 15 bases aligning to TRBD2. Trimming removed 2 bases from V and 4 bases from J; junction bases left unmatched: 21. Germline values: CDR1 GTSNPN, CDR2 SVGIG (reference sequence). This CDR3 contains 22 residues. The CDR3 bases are TGTGCCTGGAGTCCGACCGATTACGGGACTAGCGGGAGGATCATGGTGTACAATGAGCAGTTCTTC. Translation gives CAWSPTDYGTSGRIMVYNEQFF.

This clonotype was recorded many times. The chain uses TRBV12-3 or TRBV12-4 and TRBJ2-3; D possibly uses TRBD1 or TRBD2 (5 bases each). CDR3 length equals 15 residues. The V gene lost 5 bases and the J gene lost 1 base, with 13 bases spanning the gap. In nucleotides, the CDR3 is TGTGCCAGCAGTCCAGGGACGACCGGCACAGATACGCAGTATTTT. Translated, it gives CASSPGTTGTDTQYF.

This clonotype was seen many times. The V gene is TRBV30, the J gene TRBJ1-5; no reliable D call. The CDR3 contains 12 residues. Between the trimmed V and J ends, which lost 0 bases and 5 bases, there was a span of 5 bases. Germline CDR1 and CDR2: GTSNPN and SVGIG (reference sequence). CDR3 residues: CAWSVNHQPQHF. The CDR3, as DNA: TGTGCCTGGAGTGTAAACCATCAGCCCCAGCATTTT.

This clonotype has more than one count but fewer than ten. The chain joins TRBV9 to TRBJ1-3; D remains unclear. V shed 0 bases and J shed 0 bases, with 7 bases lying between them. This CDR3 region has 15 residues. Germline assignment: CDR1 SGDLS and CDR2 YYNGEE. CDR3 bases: TGTGCCAGCAGCGTAGACTGGTCCTCTGGAAACACCATATATTTT. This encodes CASSVDWSSGNTIYF.

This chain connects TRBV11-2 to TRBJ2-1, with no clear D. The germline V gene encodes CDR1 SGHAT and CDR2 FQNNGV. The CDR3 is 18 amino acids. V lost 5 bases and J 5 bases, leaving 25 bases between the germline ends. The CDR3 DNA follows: TGTGCCAGCAGCCCCCTCTACTCATTGTTTCGGAAGGACAATGAGCAGTTCTTC. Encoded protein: CASSPLYSLFRKDNEQFF.

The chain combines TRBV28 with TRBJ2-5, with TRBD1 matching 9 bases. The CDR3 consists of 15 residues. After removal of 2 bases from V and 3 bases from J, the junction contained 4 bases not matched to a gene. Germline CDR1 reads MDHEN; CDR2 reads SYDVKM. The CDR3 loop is CASSLAGQGEETQYF. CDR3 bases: TGTGCCAGCAGTTTAGCGGGACAGGGCGAAGAGACCCAGTACTTC.

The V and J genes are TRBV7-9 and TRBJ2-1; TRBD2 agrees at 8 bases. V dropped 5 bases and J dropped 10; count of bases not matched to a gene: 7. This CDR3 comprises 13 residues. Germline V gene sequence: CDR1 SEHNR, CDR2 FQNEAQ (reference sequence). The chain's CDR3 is CASSPPGGREQFF. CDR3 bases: TGTGCCAGCAGCCCCCCGGGCGGGAGGGAGCAGTTCTTC.

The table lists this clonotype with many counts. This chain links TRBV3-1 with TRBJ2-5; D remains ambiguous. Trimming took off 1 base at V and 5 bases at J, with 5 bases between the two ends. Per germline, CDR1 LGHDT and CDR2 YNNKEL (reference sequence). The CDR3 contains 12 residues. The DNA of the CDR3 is TGTGCCAGCAGCCAAGGTTTGGAGACCCAGTACTTC. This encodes CASSQGLETQYF.

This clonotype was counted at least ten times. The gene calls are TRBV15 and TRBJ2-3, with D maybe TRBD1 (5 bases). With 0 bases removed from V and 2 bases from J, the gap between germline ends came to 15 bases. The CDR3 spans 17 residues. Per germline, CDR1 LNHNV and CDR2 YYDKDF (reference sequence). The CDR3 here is CATSRDRGVAVTDTQYF. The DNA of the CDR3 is TGTGCCACCAGCAGAGATAGGGGCGTAGCTGTCACAGATACGCAGTATTTT.

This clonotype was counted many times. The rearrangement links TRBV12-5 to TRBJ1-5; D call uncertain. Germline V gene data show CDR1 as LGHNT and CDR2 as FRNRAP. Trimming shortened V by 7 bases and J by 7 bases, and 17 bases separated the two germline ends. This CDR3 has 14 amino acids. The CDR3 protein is CASVPSDPWQPQHF. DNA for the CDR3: TGTGCTAGTGTGCCGTCCGATCCGTGGCAGCCCCAGCATTTT.

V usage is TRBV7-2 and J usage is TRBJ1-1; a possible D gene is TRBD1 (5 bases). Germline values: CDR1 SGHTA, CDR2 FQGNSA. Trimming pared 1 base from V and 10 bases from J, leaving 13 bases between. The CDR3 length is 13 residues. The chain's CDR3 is CASSLEEGLGAFF. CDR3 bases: TGTGCCAGCAGCTTAGAGGAGGGGCTGGGAGCTTTCTTT.

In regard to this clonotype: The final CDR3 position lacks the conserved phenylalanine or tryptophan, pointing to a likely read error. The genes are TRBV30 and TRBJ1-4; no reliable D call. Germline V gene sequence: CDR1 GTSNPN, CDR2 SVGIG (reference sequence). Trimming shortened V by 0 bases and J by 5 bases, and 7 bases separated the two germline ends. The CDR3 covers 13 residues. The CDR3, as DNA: TGTGCCTGGAGTGTTCAACGGAATGAAAAACTGTTTTCT. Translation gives CAWSVQRNEKLFS.

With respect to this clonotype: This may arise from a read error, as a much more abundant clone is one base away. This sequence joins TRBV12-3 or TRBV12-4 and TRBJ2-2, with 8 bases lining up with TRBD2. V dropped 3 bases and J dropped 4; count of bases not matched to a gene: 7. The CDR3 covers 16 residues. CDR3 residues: CASSLGGRPSTGELFF. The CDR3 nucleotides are TGTGCCAGCAGTTTGGGCGGGAGGCCGTCCACCGGGGAGCTGTTTTTT.

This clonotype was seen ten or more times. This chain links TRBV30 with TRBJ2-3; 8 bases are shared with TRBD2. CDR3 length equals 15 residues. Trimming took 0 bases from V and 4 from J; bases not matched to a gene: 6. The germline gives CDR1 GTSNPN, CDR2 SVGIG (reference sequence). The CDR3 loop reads CAWSVGSGRSDTQYF. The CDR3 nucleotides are TGTGCCTGGAGTGTGGGCAGCGGGAGATCAGATACGCAGTATTTT. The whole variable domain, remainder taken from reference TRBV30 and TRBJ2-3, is SQTIHQWPATLVQPVGSPLSLECTVEGTSNPNLYWYRQAAGRGLQLLFYSVGIGQISSEVPQNLSASRPQDRQFILSSKKLLLSDSGFYLCAWSVGSGRSDTQYFGPGTRLTVL.

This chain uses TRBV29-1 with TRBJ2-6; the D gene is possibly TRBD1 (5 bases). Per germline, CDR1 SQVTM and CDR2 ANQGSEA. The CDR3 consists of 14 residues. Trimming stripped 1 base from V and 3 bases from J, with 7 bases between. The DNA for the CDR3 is TGCAGCGTTGAAGCAGGGCTTGGGGCCAACGTCCTGACTTTC. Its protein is CSVEAGLGANVLTF. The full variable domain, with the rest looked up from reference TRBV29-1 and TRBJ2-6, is SAVISQKPSRDICQRGTSLTIQCQVDSQVTMMFWYRQQPGQSLTLIATANQGSEATYESGFVIDKFPISRPNLTFSTLTVSNMSPEDSSIYLCSVEAGLGANVLTFGAGSRLTVL.

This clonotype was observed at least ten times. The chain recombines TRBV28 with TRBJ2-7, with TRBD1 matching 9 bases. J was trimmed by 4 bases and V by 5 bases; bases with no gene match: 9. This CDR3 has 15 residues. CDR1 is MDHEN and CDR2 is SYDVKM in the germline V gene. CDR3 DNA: TGTGCCAGCAGTCAAGGGGACAGGGAGGTTTACGAGCAGTACTTC. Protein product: CASSQGDREVYEQYF.

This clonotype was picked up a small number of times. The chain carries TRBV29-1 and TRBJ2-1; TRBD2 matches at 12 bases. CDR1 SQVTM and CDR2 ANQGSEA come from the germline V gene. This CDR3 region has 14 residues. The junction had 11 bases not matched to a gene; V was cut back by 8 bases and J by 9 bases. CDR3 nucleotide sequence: TGCAGCTTTCGACCGACTAGCGGGAGAGGTGAGCAGTTCTTC. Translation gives CSFRPTSGRGEQFF.

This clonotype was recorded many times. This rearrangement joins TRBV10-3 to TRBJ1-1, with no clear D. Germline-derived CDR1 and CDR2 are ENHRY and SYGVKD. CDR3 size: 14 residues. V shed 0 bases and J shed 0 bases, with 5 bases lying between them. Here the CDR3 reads CAISESMVNTEAFF. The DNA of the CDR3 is TGTGCCATCAGTGAGTCAATGGTGAACACTGAAGCTTTCTTT.

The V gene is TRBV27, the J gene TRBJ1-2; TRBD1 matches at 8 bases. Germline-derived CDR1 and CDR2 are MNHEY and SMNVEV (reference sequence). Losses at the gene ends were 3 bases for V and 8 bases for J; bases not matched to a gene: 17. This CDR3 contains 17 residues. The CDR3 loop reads CASSFLGQGATPRGYTF. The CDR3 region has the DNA TGTGCCAGCAGTTTCCTGGGCCAGGGGGCGACCCCACGGGGCTACACCTTC.

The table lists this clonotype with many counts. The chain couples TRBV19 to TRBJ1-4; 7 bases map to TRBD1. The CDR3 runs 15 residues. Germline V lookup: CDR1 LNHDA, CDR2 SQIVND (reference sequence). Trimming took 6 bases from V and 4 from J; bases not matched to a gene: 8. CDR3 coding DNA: TGTGCCAGTAGCAGGGGACAGACACTTAATGAAAAACTGTTTTTT. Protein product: CASSRGQTLNEKLFF.